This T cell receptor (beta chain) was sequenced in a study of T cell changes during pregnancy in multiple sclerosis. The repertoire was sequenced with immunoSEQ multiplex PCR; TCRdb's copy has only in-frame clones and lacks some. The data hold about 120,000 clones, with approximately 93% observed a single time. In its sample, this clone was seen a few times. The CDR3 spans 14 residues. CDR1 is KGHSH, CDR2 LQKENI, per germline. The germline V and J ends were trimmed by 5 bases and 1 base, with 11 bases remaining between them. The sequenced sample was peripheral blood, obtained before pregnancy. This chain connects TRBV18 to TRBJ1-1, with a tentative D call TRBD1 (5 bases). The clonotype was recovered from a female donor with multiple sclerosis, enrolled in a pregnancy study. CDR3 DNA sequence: TGTGCCAGCTCAACCACAGGTCAGAACACTGAAGCTTTCTTT. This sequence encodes CASSTTGQNTEAFF. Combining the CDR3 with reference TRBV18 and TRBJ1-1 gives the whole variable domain NAGVMQNPRHLVRRRGQEARLRCSPMKGHSHVYWYRQLPEEGLKFMVYLQKENIIDESGMPKERFSAEFPKEGPSILRIQQVVRGDSAAYFCASSTTGQNTEAFFGQGTRLTVV.